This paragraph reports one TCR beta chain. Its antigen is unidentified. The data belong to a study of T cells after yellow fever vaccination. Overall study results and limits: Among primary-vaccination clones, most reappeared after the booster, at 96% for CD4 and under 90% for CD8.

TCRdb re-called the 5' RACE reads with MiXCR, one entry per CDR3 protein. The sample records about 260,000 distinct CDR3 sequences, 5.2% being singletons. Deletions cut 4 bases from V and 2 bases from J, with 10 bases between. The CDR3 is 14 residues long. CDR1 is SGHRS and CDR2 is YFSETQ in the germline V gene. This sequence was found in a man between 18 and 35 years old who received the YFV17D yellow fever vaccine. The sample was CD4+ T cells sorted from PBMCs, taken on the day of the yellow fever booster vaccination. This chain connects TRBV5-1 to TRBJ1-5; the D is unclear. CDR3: CASSESGGNQPQHF. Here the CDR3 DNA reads TGCGCCAGCAGCGAGTCCGGGGGCAATCAGCCCCAGCATTTT. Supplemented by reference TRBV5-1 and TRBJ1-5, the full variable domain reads KAGVTQTPRYLIKTRGQQVTLSCSPISGHRSVSWYQQTPGQGLQFLFEYFSETQRNKGNFPGRFSGRQFSNSRSEMNVSTLELGDSALYLCASSESGGNQPQHFGDGTRLSIL.